The 2 T cell receptor beta chains below all came from one sample that was sequenced in a study of T cells in Graves' hyperthyroidism and ophthalmopathy. From RNA transcripts, TCR beta CDR3 regions were amplified. HTBI primers were the set used in a first-round RT-PCR of the TCR CDR3. TCRdb re-derived calls from the multiplex PCR reads in MiXCR, one entry per CDR3 protein. The table shows 700,000 or so distinct CDR3 sequences, with roughly 15% occurring only once. What was sequenced was blood. The receptor set was obtained from a man aged 18 to 29 with Graves' hyperthyroidism.

The rearrangement uses TRBV25-1 and TRBJ2-7; the match to TRBD2 covers 8 bases. The CDR3 spans 16 residues. Trimming cost V 5 bases and J 2 bases; bases outside gene matches: 11. Germline CDR1 MGHDK, CDR2 SYGVNS. The CDR3 nucleotides read TGTGCCAGCAGTTTCTCTAGCGGGTCCCGGGCCTACGAGCAGTACTTC. It codes for CASSFSSGSRAYEQYF.

There are a few counts of this clonotype. The chain employs TRBV29-1 and TRBJ2-1; 13 bases are a match to TRBD2. The CDR3 sequence is 14 residues long. CDR1 and CDR2 (germline): SQVTM, ANQGSEA. Trimming at V came to 7 bases and at J to 9 bases, leaving 9 bases not matched to a gene. The CDR3 sequence is CSGAGTSGTVEQFF. DNA of the CDR3: TGCAGCGGCGCCGGGACTAGCGGGACGGTTGAGCAGTTCTTC.